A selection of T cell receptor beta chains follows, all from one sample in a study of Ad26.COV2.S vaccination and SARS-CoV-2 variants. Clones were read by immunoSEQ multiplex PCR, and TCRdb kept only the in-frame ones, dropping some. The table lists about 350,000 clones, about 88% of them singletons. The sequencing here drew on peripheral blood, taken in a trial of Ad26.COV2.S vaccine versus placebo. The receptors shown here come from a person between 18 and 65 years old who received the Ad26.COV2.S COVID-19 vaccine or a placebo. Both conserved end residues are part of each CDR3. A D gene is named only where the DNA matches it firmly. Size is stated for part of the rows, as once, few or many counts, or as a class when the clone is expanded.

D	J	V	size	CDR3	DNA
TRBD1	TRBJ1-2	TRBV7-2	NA	CASSPSGTDIRGGYTF	TGTGCCAGCAGCCCTTCGGGGACAGACATAAGAGGAGGCTACACCTTC
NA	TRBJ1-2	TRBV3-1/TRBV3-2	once	CASSVDSSGGYTF	TGTGCCAGCAGCGTCGACAGTTCGGGCGGCTACACCTTC
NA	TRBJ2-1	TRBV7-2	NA	CASSLVSQRRVGEQFF	TGTGCCAGCAGCTTAGTTTCCCAACGACGGGTGGGGGAGCAGTTCTTC
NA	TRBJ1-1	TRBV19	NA	CASSIKADTEAFF	TGTGCCAGTAGTATTAAGGCAGACACTGAAGCTTTCTTT
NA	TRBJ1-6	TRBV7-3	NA	CASSLAQVGSPLHF	TGTGCCAGCAGCTTAGCACAGGTTGGATCACCCCTCCACTTT
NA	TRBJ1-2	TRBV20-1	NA	CSANRDKGYTF	TGCAGTGCTAACCGGGACAAGGGCTACACCTTC
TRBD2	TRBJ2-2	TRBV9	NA	CASSVAGGGELFF	TGTGCCAGCAGCGTTGCGGGAGGCGGGGAGCTGTTTTTT
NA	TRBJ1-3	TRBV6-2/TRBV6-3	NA	CASSAGVTGNTIYF	TGTGCCAGCAGCGCAGGGGTGACTGGAAACACCATATATTTT
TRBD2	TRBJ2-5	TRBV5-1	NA	CASSRTSGRVETQYF	TGCGCCAGCAGCCGGACTAGCGGGAGGGTAGAGACCCAGTACTTC
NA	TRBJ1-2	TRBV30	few	CAWSAGRQTNYGYTF	TGTGCCTGGAGTGCCGGGAGACAAACTAACTATGGCTACACCTTC
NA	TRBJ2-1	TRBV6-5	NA	CASSLQGFGNEQFF	TGTGCCAGCAGTTTACAGGGTTTCGGCAATGAGCAGTTCTTC
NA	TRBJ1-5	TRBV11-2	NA	CASSLENQPQHF	TGTGCCAGCAGCTTAGAGAATCAGCCCCAGCATTTT
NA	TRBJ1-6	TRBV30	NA	CAWSGDGNSPLHF	TGTGCCTGGAGTGGGGATGGGAATTCACCCCTCCACTTT
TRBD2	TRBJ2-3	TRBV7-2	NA	CASSLQSGRWANTQYF	TGTGCCAGCAGCCTCCAAAGCGGGAGGTGGGCGAATACGCAGTATTTT
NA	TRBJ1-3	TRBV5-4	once	CASSLPGGENTIYF	TGTGCCAGCAGCTTGCCCGGGGGCGAAAACACCATATATTTT
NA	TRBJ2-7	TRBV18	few	CASSPPTPETGQYF	TGTGCCAGCTCACCCCCGACACCCGAAACGGGGCAGTACTTC
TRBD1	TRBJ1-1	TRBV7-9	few	CASSFPRGTNTEAFF	TGTGCCAGCAGCTTCCCCAGGGGGACGAACACTGAAGCTTTCTTT
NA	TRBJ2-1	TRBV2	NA	CASSVQVEQFF	TGTGCCAGCAGTGTACAGGTGGAGCAGTTCTTC